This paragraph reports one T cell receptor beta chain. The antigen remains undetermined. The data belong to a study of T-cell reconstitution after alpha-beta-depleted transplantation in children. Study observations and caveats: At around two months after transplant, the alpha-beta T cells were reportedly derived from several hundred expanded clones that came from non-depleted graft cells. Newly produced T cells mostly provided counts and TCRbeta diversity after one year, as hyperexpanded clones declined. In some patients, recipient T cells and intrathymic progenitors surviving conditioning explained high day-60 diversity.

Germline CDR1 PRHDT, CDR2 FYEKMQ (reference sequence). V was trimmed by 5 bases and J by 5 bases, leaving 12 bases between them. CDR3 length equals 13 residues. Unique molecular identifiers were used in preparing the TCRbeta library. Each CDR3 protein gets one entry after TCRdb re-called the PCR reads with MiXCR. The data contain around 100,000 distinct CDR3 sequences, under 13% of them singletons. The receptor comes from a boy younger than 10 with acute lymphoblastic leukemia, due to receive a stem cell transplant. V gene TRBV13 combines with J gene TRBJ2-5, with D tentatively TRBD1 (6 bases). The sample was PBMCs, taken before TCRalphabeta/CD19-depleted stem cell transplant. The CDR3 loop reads CASSPAGEETQYF. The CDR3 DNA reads TGTGCCAGCAGCCCAGCAGGGGAGGAGACCCAGTACTTC.